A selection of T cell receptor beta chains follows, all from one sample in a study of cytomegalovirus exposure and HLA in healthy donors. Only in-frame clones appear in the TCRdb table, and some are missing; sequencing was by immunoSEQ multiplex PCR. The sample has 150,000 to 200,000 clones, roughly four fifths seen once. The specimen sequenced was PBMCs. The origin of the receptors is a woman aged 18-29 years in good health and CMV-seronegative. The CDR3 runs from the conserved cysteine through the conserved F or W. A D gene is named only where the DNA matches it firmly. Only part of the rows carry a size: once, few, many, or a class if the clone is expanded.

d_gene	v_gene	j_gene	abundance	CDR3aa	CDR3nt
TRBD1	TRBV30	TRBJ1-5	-	CAWGQGNQPQHF	TGTGCCTGGGGACAGGGAAATCAGCCCCAGCATTTT
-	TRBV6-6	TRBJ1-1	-	CASSHEEAFF	TGTGCCAGCAGTCACGAGGAAGCTTTCTTT
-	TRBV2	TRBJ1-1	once	CASTDRLNTEAFF	TGTGCCAGCACCGACAGGTTGAACACTGAAGCTTTCTTT
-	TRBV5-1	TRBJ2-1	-	CASSLDRDYNEQFF	TGCGCCAGCAGCTTGGACAGAGACTACAATGAGCAGTTCTTC
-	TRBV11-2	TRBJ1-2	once	CASSLENTGTNYGYTF	TGTGCCAGCAGCTTGGAAAACACAGGGACTAACTATGGCTACACCTTC
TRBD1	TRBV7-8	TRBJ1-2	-	CASSLEEDRVYGYTF	TGTGCCAGCAGCTTAGAGGAGGACAGGGTGTATGGCTACACCTTC
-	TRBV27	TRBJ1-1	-	CASSPGFGGTEAFF	TGTGCCAGCAGTCCAGGGTTCGGGGGCACTGAAGCTTTCTTT
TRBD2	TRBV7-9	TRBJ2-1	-	CASSTGLAGMYNEQFF	TGTGCCAGCAGCACAGGGCTAGCGGGAATGTACAATGAGCAGTTCTTC
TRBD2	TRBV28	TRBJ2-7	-	CASTGGRSYEQYF	TGTGCCAGCACCGGCGGGAGGTCCTACGAGCAGTACTTC
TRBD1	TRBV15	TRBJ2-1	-	CATSPRQGGNEQFF	TGTGCCACCAGCCCTAGACAGGGTGGCAATGAGCAGTTCTTC
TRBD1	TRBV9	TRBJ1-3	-	CASQEGTGSGNTIYF	TGTGCCAGTCAGGAGGGGACAGGCTCTGGAAACACCATATATTTT
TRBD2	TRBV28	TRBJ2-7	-	CASSLSGRASLEQYF	TGTGCCAGCAGTCTTAGCGGGAGGGCCAGTCTCGAGCAGTACTTC
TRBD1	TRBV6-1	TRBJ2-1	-	CASSDGDRGPYSSYNEQFF	TGTGCCAGCAGTGACGGGGACAGGGGGCCTTATAGCTCCTACAATGAGCAGTTCTTC
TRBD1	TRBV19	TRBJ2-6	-	CASSPGQGVTGANVLTF	TGTGCCAGTAGCCCGGGACAGGGGGTCACTGGGGCCAACGTCCTGACTTTC
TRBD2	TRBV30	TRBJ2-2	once	CAWSVLAGEGGELFF	TGTGCCTGGAGTGTACTAGCGGGAGAGGGCGGGGAGCTGTTTTTT
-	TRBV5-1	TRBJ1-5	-	CASSLEPRDTFSNQPQHF	TGCGCCAGCAGCTTGGAGCCCCGGGACACCTTTAGCAATCAGCCCCAGCATTTT
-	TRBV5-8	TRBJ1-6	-	CASSTGNSPLHF	TGTGCCAGCAGCACGGGTAATTCACCCCTCCACTTT
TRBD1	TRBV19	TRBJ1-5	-	CASSIRQGDQPQHF	TGTGCCAGTAGTATCAGACAGGGGGATCAGCCCCAGCATTTT
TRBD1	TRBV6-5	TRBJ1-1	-	CASSNHRTGSCRSFF	TGTGCCAGCAGTAACCACCGGACAGGCTCTTGTAGGTCTTTCTTT
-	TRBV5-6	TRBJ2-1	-	CASSLVTGDLNNEQFF	TGTGCCAGCAGCTTGGTTACGGGAGACCTTAACAATGAGCAGTTCTTC
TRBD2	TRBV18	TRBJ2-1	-	CASSPRTSGRSDEQFF	TGTGCCAGCTCACCTAGGACTAGCGGGAGATCGGATGAGCAGTTCTTC
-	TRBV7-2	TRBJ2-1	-	CASSARDFSLIYNEQFF	TGTGCCAGCAGCGCCCGCGACTTCTCCTTGATTTACAATGAGCAGTTCTTC
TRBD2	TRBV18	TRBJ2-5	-	CASSPLGAGGQETQYF	TGTGCCAGCTCACCACTCGGAGCGGGAGGGCAAGAGACCCAGTACTTC
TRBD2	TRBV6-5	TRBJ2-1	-	CASSSRDGGEQFF	TGTGCCAGCAGTAGCCGGGACGGGGGGGAGCAGTTCTTC
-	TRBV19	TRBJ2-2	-	CASTTEYTGELFF	TGTGCCAGTACGACAGAGTACACCGGGGAGCTGTTTTTT
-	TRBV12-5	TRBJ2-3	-	CASGFGEATDTQYF	TGTGCTAGTGGTTTTGGGGAGGCAACAGATACGCAGTATTTT
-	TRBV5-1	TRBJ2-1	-	CASSLNRVRESSYNEQFF	TGCGCCAGCAGCCTAAACAGGGTTCGGGAAAGCTCCTACAATGAGCAGTTCTTC
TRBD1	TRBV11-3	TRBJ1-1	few	CASSSGGWDTEAFF	TGTGCCAGCAGCTCAGGGGGCTGGGACACTGAAGCTTTCTTT
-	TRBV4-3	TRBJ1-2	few	CASSQASGRGYTF	TGCGCCAGCAGCCAAGCTAGCGGGAGGGGCTACACCTTC
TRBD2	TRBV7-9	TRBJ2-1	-	CASTTSSGTAGSYNEQFF	TGTGCCAGCACAACTTCTAGCGGGACAGCCGGCTCCTACAATGAGCAGTTCTTC
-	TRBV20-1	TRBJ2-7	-	CSATVVREQYF	TGCAGTGCTACGGTTGTACGCGAGCAGTACTTC
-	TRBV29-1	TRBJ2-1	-	CSVPESGHEQFF	TGCAGCGTCCCCGAATCAGGGCATGAGCAGTTCTTC
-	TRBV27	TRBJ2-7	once	CASSPRQDTLIIYEQYF	TGTGCCAGCAGTCCCCGGCAGGACACCCTAATTATTTACGAGCAGTACTTC
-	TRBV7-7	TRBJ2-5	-	CASSFRGETQYF	TGTGCTAGCAGCTTCAGGGGCGAGACCCAGTACTTC
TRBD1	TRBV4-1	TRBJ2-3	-	CASSQERQGPDTQYF	TGCGCCAGCAGCCAAGAAAGACAGGGGCCAGATACGCAGTATTTT
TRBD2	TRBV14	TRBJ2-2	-	CASSQVLAGVGGELFF	TGTGCCAGCAGCCAAGTCCTAGCGGGAGTAGGCGGGGAGCTGTTTTTT
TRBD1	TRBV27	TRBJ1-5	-	CASSPLQGIDQPQHF	TGTGCCAGCAGTCCCCTACAGGGGATCGATCAGCCCCAGCATTTT
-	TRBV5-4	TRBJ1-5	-	CASSLQGGGNQPQHF	TGTGCCAGCAGCTTACAAGGGGGAGGCAATCAGCCCCAGCATTTT
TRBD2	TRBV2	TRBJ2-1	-	CASSRREGRVFYNEQFF	TGTGCCAGCAGTCGGCGGGAGGGCCGAGTTTTTTACAATGAGCAGTTCTTC
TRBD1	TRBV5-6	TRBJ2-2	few	CASSRQGSGELFF	TGTGCCAGCAGCAGACAGGGCTCCGGGGAGCTGTTTTTT
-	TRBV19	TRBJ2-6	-	CASRKEGVSGANVLTF	TGTGCCAGTAGGAAAGAGGGTGTCTCTGGGGCCAACGTCCTGACTTTC
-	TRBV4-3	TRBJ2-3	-	CASSQDIASAPDTQYF	TGCGCCAGCAGCCAAGATATAGCGTCCGCCCCAGATACGCAGTATTTT
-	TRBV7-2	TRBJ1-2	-	CASSLTGGADGYTF	TGTGCCAGCAGCCTTACCGGGGGGGCGGATGGCTACACCTTC
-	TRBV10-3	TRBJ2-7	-	CAISEPWGPGVGEQYF	TGTGCCATCAGTGAGCCTTGGGGGCCAGGGGTAGGCGAGCAGTACTTC
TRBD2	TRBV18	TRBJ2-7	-	CASSESSGGISYEQYF	TGTGCCAGCTCAGAATCTAGCGGGGGAATCTCCTACGAGCAGTACTTC
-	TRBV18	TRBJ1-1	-	CASSLGENTEAFF	TGTGCCAGCTCTCTAGGGGAGAACACTGAAGCTTTCTTT
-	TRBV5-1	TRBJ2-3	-	CASSPLGGTDTQYF	TGCGCCAGCAGCCCTCTCGGCGGAACAGATACGCAGTATTTT
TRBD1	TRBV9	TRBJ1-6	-	CASSVTGGDSPLHF	TGTGCCAGCAGCGTAACAGGGGGCGATTCACCCCTCCACTTT
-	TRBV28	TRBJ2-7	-	CASRMGGGTYEQYF	TGTGCCAGCAGGATGGGGGGTGGAACCTACGAGCAGTACTTC
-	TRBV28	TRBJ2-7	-	CASSFRGLEQYF	TGTGCCAGCAGTTTTAGGGGTCTCGAGCAGTACTTC
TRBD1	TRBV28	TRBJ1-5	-	CASSPTGTGKNQPQHF	TGTGCCAGCAGTCCCACCGGGACAGGGAAGAATCAGCCCCAGCATTTT
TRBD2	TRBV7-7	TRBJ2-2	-	CASSLWSLAGSTGELFF	TGTGCTAGCAGCTTATGGTCGTTAGCGGGAAGCACCGGGGAGCTGTTTTTT
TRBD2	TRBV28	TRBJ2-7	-	CASTLSGRETYEQYF	TGTGCCAGCACCCTTAGCGGGAGAGAGACCTACGAGCAGTACTTC